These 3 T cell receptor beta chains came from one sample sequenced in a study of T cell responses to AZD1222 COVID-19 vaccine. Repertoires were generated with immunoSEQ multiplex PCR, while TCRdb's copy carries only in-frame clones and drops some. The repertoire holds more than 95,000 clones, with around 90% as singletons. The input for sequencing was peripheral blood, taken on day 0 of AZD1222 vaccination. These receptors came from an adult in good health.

The CDR3 DNA is TGTGCCAGCAGTTATCAGCGGGGGTCCTACGAGCAGTACTTC. This encodes CASSYQRGSYEQYF. This chain connects TRBV6-5 to TRBJ2-7; 8 positions agree with TRBD2. The CDR3 is 14 residues long. Per the germline V gene, CDR1 is MNHEY and CDR2 is SVGAGI. J lost 1 base, V lost 3 bases, and 2 bases had no gene match.

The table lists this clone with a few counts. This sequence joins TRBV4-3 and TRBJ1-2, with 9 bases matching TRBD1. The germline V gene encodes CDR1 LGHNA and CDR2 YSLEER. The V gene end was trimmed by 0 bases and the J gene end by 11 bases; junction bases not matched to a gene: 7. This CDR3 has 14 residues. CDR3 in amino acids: CASSQEGQGFRYTF. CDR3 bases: TGCGCCAGCAGCCAAGAGGGACAGGGATTTCGATACACCTTC.

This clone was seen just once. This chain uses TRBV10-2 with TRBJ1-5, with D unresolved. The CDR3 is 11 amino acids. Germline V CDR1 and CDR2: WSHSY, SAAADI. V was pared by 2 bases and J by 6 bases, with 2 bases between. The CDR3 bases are TGCGCCAGCAGTGAGGGTCAGCCCCAGCATTTT. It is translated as CASSEGQPQHF.